This T cell receptor (beta chain) comes out of a study of post-analysis software for immune sequencing data. Study-wide results and caveats: Higher frequency in patients than in controls was seen for about five TRBV segments, with TRBV5-6, TRBV5-1 and TRBV20-1 among them. Multiple sclerosis patients showed significantly lower normalized Chao1 diversity than controls did.

The germline V gene has CDR1 MNHEY and CDR2 SVGAGI. The CDR3 is 11 amino acids. V shed 7 bases and J shed 4 bases, with 2 bases lying between them. This clonotype was detected only a few times. The antigen remains undetermined. Unique molecular identifiers had been added to the TCR beta cDNA libraries. In TCRdb, the PCR reads were re-called with MiXCR into one record per CDR3 protein. Of hundreds of thousands of distinct CDR3 sequences in the sample, 25% to 30% were seen once. Sequences were obtained from blood. The chain combines TRBV6-5 with TRBJ2-6; no definite D call. This TCR came from a girl between 10 and 17 years old with multiple sclerosis. The CDR3 reads CASKGANVLTF. The CDR3 bases are TGTGCCAGCAAGGGGGCCAACGTCCTGACTTTC.